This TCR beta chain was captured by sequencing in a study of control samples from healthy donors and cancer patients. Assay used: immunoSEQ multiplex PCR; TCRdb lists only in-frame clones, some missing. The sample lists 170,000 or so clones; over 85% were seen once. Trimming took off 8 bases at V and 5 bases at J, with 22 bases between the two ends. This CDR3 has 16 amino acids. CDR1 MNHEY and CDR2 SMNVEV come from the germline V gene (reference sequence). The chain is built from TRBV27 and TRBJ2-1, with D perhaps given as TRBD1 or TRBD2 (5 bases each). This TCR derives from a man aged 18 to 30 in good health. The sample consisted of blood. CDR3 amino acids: CASSTLGLGPNNEQFF. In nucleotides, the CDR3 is TGTGCCAGCTCAACTCTGGGGTTGGGACCAAACAATGAGCAGTTCTTC.